This T cell receptor beta chain was recorded in a study of blood T cell repertoires in COVID-19. About the research overall: There were acute and convalescent COVID-19 samples, and they came from the United States, Italy and Spain. Sample material is recorded as cDNA or gDNA derived from T cells, B-cell-depleted T cells, or PBMCs.

The authors' processing: The assay estimated nucleated cells by amplifying reference gene primers. The data were produced by immunoSEQ multiplex PCR, yet TCRdb's version contains in-frame clones alone and is incomplete. V, J and clone size are those of that table, while D and trimming were read from the DNA. Among 200,000 to 250,000 clones, roughly 85% were seen once, and the ten largest hold less than 4%. This clonotype was sampled from a woman aged 80 or over with acute or convalescent COVID-19. The sample comprised peripheral blood.

CDR3: CASSQDPTSGGFTDTQYF. In DNA, the CDR3 is TGTGCCAGCAGCCAAGATCCAACTAGCGGGGGATTCACAGATACGCAGTATTTT. V usage is TRBV4-2 and J usage is TRBJ2-3; 11 bases align to TRBD2. Germline assignment: CDR1 LGHNA and CDR2 YNFKEQ. Trimming removed 0 bases from V and 2 bases from J; junction bases left unmatched: 7. The CDR3 extends over 18 amino acids.